The rows below give T cell receptor beta chains drawn from one sample of a study of cytomegalovirus exposure and HLA in healthy donors. Measured with immunoSEQ multiplex PCR; TCRdb has only the in-frame clones, and not every one. This table has fewer than 200,000 clones, 68% appearing once. The sequenced material came from PBMCs. Every receptor here comes from a man between 45 and 60 years old in good health and CMV-seronegative. The conserved cysteine and the conserved F or W are not part of the CDR3 here. The order of the fields is CDR3 protein, clone size, V gene, J gene. Clone size is not always given. Where it is, it says once, few, many or a class for expanded clones.

CDR3: ASSGGQPSGANVLT
size: NA
V: TRBV5-1
J: TRBJ2-6

CDR3: ASSLATDTDTQY
size: NA
V: TRBV7-9
J: TRBJ2-3

CDR3: ASSQVSGQPQH
size: NA
V: TRBV4-1
J: TRBJ1-5

CDR3: ASIEIGQGFSYEQY
size: NA
V: TRBV6-1
J: TRBJ2-7

CDR3: ASSFRRATSNQPQH
size: NA
V: TRBV28
J: TRBJ1-5

CDR3: ASSVPDTGRRQPQH
size: NA
V: TRBV28
J: TRBJ1-5

CDR3: SVGVGYT
size: NA
V: TRBV29-1
J: TRBJ1-2

CDR3: ASSQFGGSGETQY
size: NA
V: TRBV4-1
J: TRBJ2-5

CDR3: ASSPRQNMNTEAF
size: few
V: TRBV5-4
J: TRBJ1-1

CDR3: ASSERPGKDYGYT
size: NA
V: TRBV6-1
J: TRBJ1-2

CDR3: ASSWGTGSYEQY
size: NA
V: TRBV5-5
J: TRBJ2-7

CDR3: ASSRSGAETQY
size: few
V: TRBV11-3
J: TRBJ2-5

CDR3: ASTQESGMAYEQY
size: few
V: TRBV4-2
J: TRBJ2-7

CDR3: ASGLRETGELF
size: NA
V: TRBV12-5
J: TRBJ2-2

CDR3: ASSDSGRSSYNEQF
size: NA
V: TRBV6-4
J: TRBJ2-1

CDR3: ASRQGSGNTIY
size: NA
V: TRBV5-1
J: TRBJ1-3

CDR3: ASSQVGTSGGYEQY
size: NA
V: TRBV4-3
J: TRBJ2-7

CDR3: SGGGNTGELF
size: few
V: TRBV29-1
J: TRBJ2-2

CDR3: ASSFPERGLAGDTDTQY
size: NA
V: TRBV7-9
J: TRBJ2-3

CDR3: ASNTDRGNQPQH
size: NA
V: TRBV6-1
J: TRBJ1-5

CDR3: ASSGPGQATSPLH
size: few
V: TRBV25-1
J: TRBJ1-6

CDR3: ASRGRGGLIYEQY
size: NA
V: TRBV2
J: TRBJ2-7

CDR3: ASSSTSTGIYGYT
size: NA
V: TRBV5-1
J: TRBJ1-2

CDR3: ASSQGRGIVTEAF
size: NA
V: TRBV4-1
J: TRBJ1-1

CDR3: ASSMGQAFSGNTIY
size: few
V: TRBV19
J: TRBJ1-3

CDR3: ASSSAGQATTGELF
size: once
V: TRBV7-3
J: TRBJ2-2

CDR3: ASRPGEGSYNEQF
size: NA
V: TRBV2
J: TRBJ2-1

CDR3: ASSLVGTGVNHEQY
size: NA
V: TRBV27
J: TRBJ2-7

CDR3: ASSLGPKRQGAGETQY
size: few
V: TRBV7-2
J: TRBJ2-5

CDR3: ASRRNLRDRLIQEAAF
size: NA
V: TRBV6-4
J: TRBJ1-1

CDR3: ASSFPGTRSGTGELF
size: few
V: TRBV5-1
J: TRBJ2-2

CDR3: ASRVLNQLHNEQF
size: NA
V: TRBV27
J: TRBJ2-1

CDR3: ASSTYGQGAHEQY
size: NA
V: TRBV28
J: TRBJ2-7

CDR3: ASSQVGIGTGGLGQH
size: NA
V: TRBV4-1
J: TRBJ1-5

CDR3: ASSGLSSSYNEQF
size: NA
V: TRBV28
J: TRBJ2-1

CDR3: ASSLPGSATEAF
size: NA
V: TRBV5-4
J: TRBJ1-1

CDR3: SAVRGGYNEQF
size: NA
V: TRBV29-1
J: TRBJ2-1

CDR3: ASLTNPGKKAF
size: few
V: TRBV27
J: TRBJ1-1

CDR3: ASSHNYEQY
size: NA
V: TRBV6-5
J: TRBJ2-7

CDR3: ASSYSGGSLREQY
size: once
V: TRBV7-8
J: TRBJ2-7

CDR3: ASSLTGAGNTQY
size: NA
V: TRBV7-2
J: TRBJ2-3

CDR3: ASSLGRSSYEQY
size: NA
V: TRBV7-8
J: TRBJ2-7

CDR3: SVTGTGINEQY
size: NA
V: TRBV29-1
J: TRBJ2-7

CDR3: ASSPPHRNQNTEAF
size: once
V: TRBV9
J: TRBJ1-1

CDR3: VSSLGGTSGETQY
size: NA
V: TRBV7-9
J: TRBJ2-5

CDR3: ASTTRVGNIQY
size: few
V: TRBV7-8
J: TRBJ2-4